This T cell receptor beta chain was identified in a study of graft-versus-host responses after intestinal transplantation. Turning to the study itself: Anti-thymocyte globulin induction, then tacrolimus and steroids for about three years, went to all recipients.

The CDR3 sequence is 14 residues long. Germline CDR1 is MNHNY and CDR2 is SVGAGI (reference sequence). V shed 6 bases, J shed 2 bases, and the junction held 6 bases outside the gene matches. Sequencing was performed with immunoSEQ multiplex PCR; in TCRdb, only in-frame clones are kept and a portion is missing. The repertoire consists of 65,000 to 85,000 clones, with about nine tenths occurring once and the leading ten covering 6.7%. This clonotype was sampled from a human patient who received an intestinal transplant, so some T cells may come from the graft donor. The sample consisted of bone marrow, taken less than 750 days after intestinal transplantation. This chain links TRBV6-6 with TRBJ1-1; 7 bases line up with TRBD1. DNA of the CDR3: TGTGCCAGCAGCCCGGGACAGCTTAACACTGAAGCTTTCTTT. This gives the protein CASSPGQLNTEAFF.